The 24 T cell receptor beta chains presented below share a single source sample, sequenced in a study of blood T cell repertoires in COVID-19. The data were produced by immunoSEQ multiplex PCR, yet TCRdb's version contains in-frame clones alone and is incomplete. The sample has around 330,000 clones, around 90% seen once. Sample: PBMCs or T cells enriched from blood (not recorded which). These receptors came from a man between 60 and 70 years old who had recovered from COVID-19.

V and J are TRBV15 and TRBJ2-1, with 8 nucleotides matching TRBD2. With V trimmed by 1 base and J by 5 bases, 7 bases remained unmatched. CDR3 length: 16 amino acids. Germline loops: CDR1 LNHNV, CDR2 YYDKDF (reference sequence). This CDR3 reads CATSRGGTSNDNEQFF. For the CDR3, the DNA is TGTGCCACCAGCAGAGGGGGGACTAGTAACGACAATGAGCAGTTCTTC.

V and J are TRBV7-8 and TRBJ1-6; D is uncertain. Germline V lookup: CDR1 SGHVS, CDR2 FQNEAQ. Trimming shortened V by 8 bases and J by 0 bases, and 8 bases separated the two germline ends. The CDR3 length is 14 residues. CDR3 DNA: TGTGCCAGCGGCTACAGCTCCTATAATTCACCCCTCCACTTT. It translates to CASGYSSYNSPLHF.

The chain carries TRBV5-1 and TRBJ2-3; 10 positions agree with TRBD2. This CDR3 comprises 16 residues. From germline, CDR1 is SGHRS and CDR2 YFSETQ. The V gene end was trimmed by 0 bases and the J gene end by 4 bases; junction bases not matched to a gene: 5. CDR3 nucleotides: TGCGCCAGCAGCTTGGGTGGGACTAGCGTCTCAGATACGCAGTATTTT. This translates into CASSLGGTSVSDTQYF.

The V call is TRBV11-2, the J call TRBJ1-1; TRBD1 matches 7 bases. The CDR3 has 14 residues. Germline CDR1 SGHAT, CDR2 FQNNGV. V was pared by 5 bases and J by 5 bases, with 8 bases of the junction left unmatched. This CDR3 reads CASSQNRGRTEAFF. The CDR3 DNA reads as TGTGCCAGCAGCCAAAACAGGGGACGGACTGAAGCTTTCTTT.

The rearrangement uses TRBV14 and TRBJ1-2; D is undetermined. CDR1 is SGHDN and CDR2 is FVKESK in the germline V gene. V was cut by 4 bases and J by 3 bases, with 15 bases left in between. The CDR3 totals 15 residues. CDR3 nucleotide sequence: TGTGCCAGCAGCCGAAACATGGGAGTTGACTATGGCTACACCTTC. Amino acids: CASSRNMGVDYGYTF.

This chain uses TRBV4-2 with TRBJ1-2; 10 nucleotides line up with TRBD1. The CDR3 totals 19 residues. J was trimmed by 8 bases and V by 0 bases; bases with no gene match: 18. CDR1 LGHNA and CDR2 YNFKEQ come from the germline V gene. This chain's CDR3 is CASSQEPRDRGWLSDGYTF. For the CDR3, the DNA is TGTGCCAGCAGCCAAGAGCCCCGGGACAGGGGTTGGTTGTCTGACGGCTACACCTTC.

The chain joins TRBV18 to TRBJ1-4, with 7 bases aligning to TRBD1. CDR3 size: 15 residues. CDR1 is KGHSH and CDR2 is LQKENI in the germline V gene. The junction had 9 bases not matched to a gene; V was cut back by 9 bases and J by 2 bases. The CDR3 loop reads CASSSVTGTNEKLFF. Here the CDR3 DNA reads TGTGCCAGTTCCTCCGTGACAGGGACTAATGAAAAACTGTTTTTT.

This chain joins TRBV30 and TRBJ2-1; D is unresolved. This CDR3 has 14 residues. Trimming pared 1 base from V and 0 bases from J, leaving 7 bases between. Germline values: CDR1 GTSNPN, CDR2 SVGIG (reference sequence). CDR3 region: CAWSASPSYNEQFF. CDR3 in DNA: TGTGCCTGGAGTGCGAGTCCCTCCTACAATGAGCAGTTCTTC.

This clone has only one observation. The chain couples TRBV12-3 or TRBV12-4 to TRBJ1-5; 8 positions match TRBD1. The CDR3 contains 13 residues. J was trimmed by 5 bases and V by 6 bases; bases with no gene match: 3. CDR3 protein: CASRPGQDQPQHF. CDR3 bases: TGTGCCAGCAGACCGGGACAGGATCAGCCCCAGCATTTT.

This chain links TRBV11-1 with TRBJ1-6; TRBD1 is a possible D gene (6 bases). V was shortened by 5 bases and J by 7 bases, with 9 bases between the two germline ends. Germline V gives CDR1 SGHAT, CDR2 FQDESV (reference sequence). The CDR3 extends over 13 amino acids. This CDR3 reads CASSNGQNSPLHF. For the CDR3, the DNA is TGTGCCAGCAGCAACGGACAGAATTCACCCCTCCACTTT.

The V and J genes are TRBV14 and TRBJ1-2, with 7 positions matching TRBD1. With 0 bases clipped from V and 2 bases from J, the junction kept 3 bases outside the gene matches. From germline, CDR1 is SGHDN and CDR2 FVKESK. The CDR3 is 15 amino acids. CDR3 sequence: CASSQDVRGNYGYTF. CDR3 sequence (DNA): TGTGCCAGCAGCCAAGATGTCAGGGGGAACTATGGCTACACCTTC.

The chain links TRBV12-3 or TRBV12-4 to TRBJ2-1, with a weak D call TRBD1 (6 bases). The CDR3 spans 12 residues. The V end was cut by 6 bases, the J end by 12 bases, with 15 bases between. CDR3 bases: TGTGCCAGCAGACGAGACAGGCGTGGGCAGTTCTTC. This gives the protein CASRRDRRGQFF.

The CDR3 reads CASSSPGGNNQPQHF. Written as DNA, the CDR3 is TGTGCCAGCAGCTCTCCAGGGGGCAACAATCAGCCCCAGCATTTT. This sequence joins TRBV7-9 and TRBJ1-5, with 8 bases fitting TRBD1. CDR1 and CDR2 (germline): SEHNR, FQNEAQ (reference sequence). The V segment lost 4 bases and the J segment 3 bases; nucleotides outside the gene matches: 5. CDR3 length: 15 amino acids.

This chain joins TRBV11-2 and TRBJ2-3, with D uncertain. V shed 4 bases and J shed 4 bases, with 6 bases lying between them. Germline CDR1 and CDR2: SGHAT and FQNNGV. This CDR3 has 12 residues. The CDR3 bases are TGTGCCAGCAGCTCCAACTCAGATACGCAGTATTTT. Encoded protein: CASSSNSDTQYF.

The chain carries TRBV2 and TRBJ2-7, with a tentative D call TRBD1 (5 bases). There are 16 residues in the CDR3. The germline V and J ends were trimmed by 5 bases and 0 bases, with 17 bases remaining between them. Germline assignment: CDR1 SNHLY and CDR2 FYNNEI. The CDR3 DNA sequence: TGTGCCAGCAGTCCCCAAGGGGCTACGAACTCCTACGAGCAGTACTTC. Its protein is CASSPQGATNSYEQYF.

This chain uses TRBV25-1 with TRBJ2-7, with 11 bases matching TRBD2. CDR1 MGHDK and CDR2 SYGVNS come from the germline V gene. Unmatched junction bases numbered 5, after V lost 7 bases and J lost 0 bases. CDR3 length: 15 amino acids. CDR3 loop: CASTSGGPSSYEQYF. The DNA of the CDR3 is TGTGCCAGCACTAGCGGGGGGCCCAGCTCCTACGAGCAGTACTTC.

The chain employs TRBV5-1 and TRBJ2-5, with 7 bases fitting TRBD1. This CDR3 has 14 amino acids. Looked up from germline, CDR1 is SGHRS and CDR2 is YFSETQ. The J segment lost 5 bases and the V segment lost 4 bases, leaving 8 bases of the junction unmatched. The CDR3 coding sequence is TGCGCCAGCAGCCTTCGGGACAGAGCGGAGACCCAGTACTTC. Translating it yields CASSLRDRAETQYF.

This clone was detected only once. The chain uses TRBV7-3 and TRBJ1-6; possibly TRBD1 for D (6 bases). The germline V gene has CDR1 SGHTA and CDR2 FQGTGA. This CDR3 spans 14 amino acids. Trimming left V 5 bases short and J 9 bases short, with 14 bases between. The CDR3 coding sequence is TGTGCCAGCAGCACCGGGACAAGCACTTCACCCCTCCACTTT. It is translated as CASSTGTSTSPLHF.

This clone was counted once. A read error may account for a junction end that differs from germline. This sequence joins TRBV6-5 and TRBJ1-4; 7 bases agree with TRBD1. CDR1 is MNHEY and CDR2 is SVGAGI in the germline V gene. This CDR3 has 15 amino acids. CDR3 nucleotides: TGTGCCAGCAGCCCGGGCCAGGGGGGTAATGGAAAACTGTTTTTT. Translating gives CASSPGQGGNGKLFF.

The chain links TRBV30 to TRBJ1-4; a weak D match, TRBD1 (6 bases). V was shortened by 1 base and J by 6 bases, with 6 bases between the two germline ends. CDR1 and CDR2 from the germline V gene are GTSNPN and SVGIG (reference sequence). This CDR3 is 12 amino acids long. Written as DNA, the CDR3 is TGTGCCTGGAGTGGACAGGATGAAAAACTGTTTTTT. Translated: CAWSGQDEKLFF. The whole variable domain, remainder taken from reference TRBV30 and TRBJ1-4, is SQTIHQWPATLVQPVGSPLSLECTVEGTSNPNLYWYRQAAGRGLQLLFYSVGIGQISSEVPQNLSASRPQDRQFILSSKKLLLSDSGFYLCAWSGQDEKLFFGSGTQLSVL.

DNA of the CDR3: TGTGCCTCCGAGGGTGAGGGCAGCTCTGGAAACACCATATATTTT. It encodes CASEGEGSSGNTIYF. This sequence joins TRBV30 and TRBJ1-3; no firm D call. Germline V gene lookup returns CDR1 GTSNPN and CDR2 SVGIG (reference sequence). V lost 7 bases and J lost 0, with 16 bases in between. This CDR3 comprises 15 residues. The entire variable domain, with the rest obtained from reference TRBV30 and TRBJ1-3, is as follows: SQTIHQWPATLVQPVGSPLSLECTVEGTSNPNLYWYRQAAGRGLQLLFYSVGIGQISSEVPQNLSASRPQDRQFILSSKKLLLSDSGFYLCASEGEGSSGNTIYFGEGSWLTVV.

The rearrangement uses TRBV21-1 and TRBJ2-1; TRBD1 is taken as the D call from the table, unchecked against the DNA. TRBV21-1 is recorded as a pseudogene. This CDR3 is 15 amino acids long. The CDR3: CASSGRDSVLVEQFF. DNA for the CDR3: TGTGCCAGCAGCGGCCGGGACAGCGTCCTCGTTGAGCAGTTCTTC.

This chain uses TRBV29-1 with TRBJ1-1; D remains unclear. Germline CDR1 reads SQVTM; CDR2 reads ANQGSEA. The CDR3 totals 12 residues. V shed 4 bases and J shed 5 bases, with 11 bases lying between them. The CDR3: CSVARGGTEAFF. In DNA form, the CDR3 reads TGCAGCGTTGCCCGCGGTGGGACTGAAGCTTTCTTT. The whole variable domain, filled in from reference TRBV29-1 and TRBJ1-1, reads SAVISQKPSRDICQRGTSLTIQCQVDSQVTMMFWYRQQPGQSLTLIATANQGSEATYESGFVIDKFPISRPNLTFSTLTVSNMSPEDSSIYLCSVARGGTEAFFGQGTRLTVV.

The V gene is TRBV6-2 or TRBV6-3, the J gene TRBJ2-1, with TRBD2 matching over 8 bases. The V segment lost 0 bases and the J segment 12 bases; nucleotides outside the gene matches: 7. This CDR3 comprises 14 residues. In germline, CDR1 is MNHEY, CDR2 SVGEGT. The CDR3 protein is CASSYSSWSGGQFF. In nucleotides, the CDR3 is TGTGCCAGCAGTTACTCGTCCTGGAGCGGGGGGCAGTTCTTC.